These T cell receptor beta chains were read from a single sample in a study of T-cell reconstitution after alpha-beta-depleted transplantation in children. Via MiXCR, TCRdb re-called the PCR reads, giving one row per CDR3 protein. Seen here are 600,000 or so distinct CDR3 sequences, 20% to 25% observed once, and the top ten hold 13% to 15%. The specimen was PBMCs, mostly from graft donor cells, collected 360 days after TCRalphabeta/CD19-depleted stem cell transplant. The receptors here all came from a boy in the first two years of life who had a stem cell transplant for acute myeloid leukemia, so the T cells may come from the graft donor. Each CDR3 is given with its conserved first and last residue. A D gene is named only where the DNA matches it firmly. The size field is filled for only some rows; it gives once, few, many or a size class.

v_call: TRBV24-1
d_call: TRBD1
j_call: TRBJ2-7
cdr3_length: 14
clone_size: few
cdr3_aa: CATSDADRGYEQYF
cdr3_nt: TGTGCCACCAGTGATGCGGACAGGGGATACGAGCAGTACTTC

v_call: TRBV12-3/TRBV12-4
d_call: NA
j_call: TRBJ1-1
cdr3_length: 16
clone_size: few
cdr3_aa: CASSYGTGNTNTEAFF
cdr3_nt: TGTGCCAGCAGTTATGGGACGGGGAACACGAACACTGAAGCTTTCTTT

v_call: TRBV5-1
d_call: TRBD1
j_call: TRBJ2-1
cdr3_length: 17
clone_size: NA
cdr3_aa: CASSAELGQGGRNEQFF
cdr3_nt: TGCGCCAGCAGCGCTGAGCTTGGACAGGGAGGCAGGAATGAGCAGTTCTTC

v_call: TRBV29-1
d_call: NA
j_call: TRBJ1-5
cdr3_length: 13
clone_size: many
cdr3_aa: CSVEVSSNQPQHF
cdr3_nt: TGCAGCGTTGAGGTCTCTAGCAATCAGCCCCAGCATTTT

v_call: TRBV30
d_call: NA
j_call: TRBJ1-2
cdr3_length: 13
clone_size: many
cdr3_aa: CAWSMGGVDGYTF
cdr3_nt: TGTGCCTGGAGTATGGGCGGGGTGGATGGCTACACCTTC

v_call: TRBV12-3/TRBV12-4
d_call: TRBD2
j_call: TRBJ2-3
cdr3_length: 16
clone_size: NA
cdr3_aa: CASSGRRTSYTDTQYF
cdr3_nt: TGTGCCAGCAGCGGACGGAGGACTAGCTACACAGATACGCAGTATTTT

v_call: TRBV2
d_call: TRBD2
j_call: TRBJ2-2
cdr3_length: 13
clone_size: NA
cdr3_aa: CASGTSDTGELFF
cdr3_nt: TGTGCCAGCGGGACTAGCGACACCGGGGAGCTGTTTTTT

v_call: TRBV9
d_call: TRBD1
j_call: TRBJ2-7
cdr3_length: 13
clone_size: many
cdr3_aa: CASGTGRTYEQYF
cdr3_nt: TGTGCCAGTGGGACAGGGAGGACCTACGAGCAGTACTTC

v_call: TRBV12-3/TRBV12-4
d_call: NA
j_call: TRBJ2-3
cdr3_length: 13
clone_size: NA
cdr3_aa: CATVRVSTDTQYF
cdr3_nt: TGTGCCACCGTCCGGGTTTCGACAGATACGCAGTATTTT

v_call: TRBV20-1
d_call: TRBD1
j_call: TRBJ1-1
cdr3_length: 14
clone_size: NA
cdr3_aa: CSARGGRGDTEAFF
cdr3_nt: TGCAGTGCCAGGGGGGGCAGGGGTGACACTGAAGCTTTCTTT

v_call: TRBV20-1
d_call: NA
j_call: TRBJ1-1
cdr3_length: 11
clone_size: few
cdr3_aa: CSASVSTEAFF
cdr3_nt: TGCAGTGCTAGCGTCTCCACTGAAGCTTTCTTT

v_call: TRBV20-1
d_call: NA
j_call: TRBJ1-1
cdr3_length: 11
clone_size: NA
cdr3_aa: CSAADPSEAFF
cdr3_nt: TGCAGTGCCGCGGACCCCTCAGAAGCTTTCTTT

v_call: TRBV12-3/TRBV12-4
d_call: NA
j_call: TRBJ1-5
cdr3_length: 12
clone_size: NA
cdr3_aa: CASSLSEQPQHF
cdr3_nt: TGTGCCAGCAGTTTATCTGAACAGCCCCAGCATTTT

v_call: TRBV20-1
d_call: NA
j_call: TRBJ2-1
cdr3_length: 14
clone_size: NA
cdr3_aa: CSARDLRGPNEQFF
cdr3_nt: TGCAGTGCTAGAGATCTTAGAGGTCCCAATGAGCAGTTCTTC

v_call: TRBV6-5
d_call: NA
j_call: TRBJ1-4
cdr3_length: 13
clone_size: many
cdr3_aa: CASSLQGRGKLFF
cdr3_nt: TGTGCCAGCAGTTTACAGGGTAGAGGAAAACTGTTTTTT

v_call: TRBV29-1
d_call: NA
j_call: TRBJ2-3
cdr3_length: 13
clone_size: many
cdr3_aa: CSVGHHRTDTQYF
cdr3_nt: TGCAGCGTTGGACACCACCGCACAGATACGCAGTATTTT

v_call: TRBV29-1
d_call: NA
j_call: TRBJ1-2
cdr3_length: 16
clone_size: many
cdr3_aa: CSVVPRTAAFGYGYTF
cdr3_nt: TGCAGCGTTGTACCCCGGACAGCCGCCTTTGGTTATGGCTACACCTTC

v_call: TRBV29-1
d_call: NA
j_call: TRBJ1-2
cdr3_length: 15
clone_size: NA
cdr3_aa: CSVGTPKPSNYGYTF
cdr3_nt: TGCAGCGTCGGGACACCCAAACCTTCTAACTATGGCTACACCTTC

v_call: TRBV6-1
d_call: TRBD1
j_call: TRBJ1-2
cdr3_length: 13
clone_size: NA
cdr3_aa: CASSGQGNYGYTF
cdr3_nt: TGTGCCAGCAGCGGACAGGGGAACTATGGCTACACCTTC

v_call: TRBV5-1
d_call: NA
j_call: TRBJ2-1
cdr3_length: 18
clone_size: NA
cdr3_aa: CASSLTVGVARLYNEQFF
cdr3_nt: TGCGCCAGCAGCTTGACAGTTGGCGTTGCCAGGTTATACAATGAGCAGTTCTTC

v_call: TRBV10-2
d_call: TRBD1
j_call: TRBJ2-7
cdr3_length: 11
clone_size: few
cdr3_aa: CASRTGGQQYF
cdr3_nt: TGCGCCAGCAGGACAGGGGGTCAGCAGTACTTC

v_call: TRBV6-4
d_call: NA
j_call: TRBJ2-1
cdr3_length: 15
clone_size: few
cdr3_aa: CASSILGRGINEQFF
cdr3_nt: TGTGCCAGCAGTATACTAGGCCGCGGAATCAATGAGCAGTTCTTC

v_call: TRBV12-3/TRBV12-4
d_call: TRBD1
j_call: TRBJ2-2
cdr3_length: 17
clone_size: many
cdr3_aa: CASRSGTGGRQVGELFF
cdr3_nt: TGTGCCAGCAGGAGTGGGACAGGGGGCAGGCAGGTCGGGGAGCTGTTTTTT

v_call: TRBV20-1
d_call: TRBD2
j_call: TRBJ2-1
cdr3_length: 17
clone_size: NA
cdr3_aa: CCASGPSGRSSYNEQFF
cdr3_nt: TGCTGTGCTAGCGGTCCTAGCGGGAGGAGCTCCTACAATGAGCAGTTCTTC

v_call: TRBV28
d_call: NA
j_call: TRBJ2-4
cdr3_length: 15
clone_size: many
cdr3_aa: CASTIRGGAKNIQYF
cdr3_nt: TGTGCCAGCACCATCAGGGGGGGAGCCAAAAACATTCAGTACTTC

v_call: TRBV7-2
d_call: NA
j_call: TRBJ1-5
cdr3_length: 15
clone_size: NA
cdr3_aa: CASSAETARNQPQHF
cdr3_nt: TGTGCCAGCAGCGCCGAGACAGCCCGAAATCAGCCCCAGCATTTT

v_call: TRBV12-3/TRBV12-4
d_call: NA
j_call: TRBJ2-5
cdr3_length: 14
clone_size: many
cdr3_aa: CASSETSPQETQYF
cdr3_nt: TGTGCCAGCAGTGAGACTAGTCCTCAAGAGACCCAGTACTTC

v_call: TRBV12-3/TRBV12-4
d_call: NA
j_call: TRBJ2-2
cdr3_length: 14
clone_size: few
cdr3_aa: CASNWNSKIGELFF
cdr3_nt: TGTGCCAGCAACTGGAATAGTAAGATCGGGGAGCTGTTTTTT

v_call: TRBV6-1
d_call: TRBD1
j_call: TRBJ1-5
cdr3_length: 15
clone_size: few
cdr3_aa: CASSPTGRGNQPQHF
cdr3_nt: TGTGCCAGCAGCCCGACAGGGCGCGGCAATCAGCCCCAGCATTTT

v_call: TRBV6-5
d_call: NA
j_call: TRBJ1-6
cdr3_length: 19
clone_size: many
cdr3_aa: CASSYLASTGSSPYSPLHF
cdr3_nt: TGTGCCAGCAGTTACTTAGCGTCTACAGGCAGCTCTCCATATTCACCCCTCCACTTT

v_call: TRBV6-2/TRBV6-3
d_call: TRBD1
j_call: TRBJ2-7
cdr3_length: 13
clone_size: many
cdr3_aa: CASSYLGQGVQYF
cdr3_nt: TGTGCCAGCAGTTACCTGGGACAGGGGGTGCAGTACTTC

v_call: TRBV14
d_call: TRBD1
j_call: TRBJ1-2
cdr3_length: 15
clone_size: NA
cdr3_aa: CASSPLDREDYGYTF
cdr3_nt: TGTGCCAGCAGCCCCTTGGACAGGGAGGACTATGGCTACACCTTC

v_call: TRBV7-9
d_call: NA
j_call: TRBJ1-4
cdr3_length: 16
clone_size: NA
cdr3_aa: CASSSLQGNPDEKLFF
cdr3_nt: TGTGCCAGCAGCTCCCTTCAGGGAAATCCTGATGAAAAACTGTTTTTT

v_call: TRBV28
d_call: NA
j_call: TRBJ1-5
cdr3_length: 15
clone_size: many
cdr3_aa: CASSLDRSLNQPQHF
cdr3_nt: TGTGCCAGCAGTTTAGACAGGTCCCTCAATCAGCCCCAGCATTTT

v_call: TRBV4-1
d_call: TRBD2
j_call: TRBJ2-2
cdr3_length: 18
clone_size: few
cdr3_aa: CASSQERSGGWNTGELFF
cdr3_nt: TGCGCCAGCAGCCAAGAACGTAGCGGGGGCTGGAACACCGGGGAGCTGTTTTTT

v_call: TRBV29-1
d_call: TRBD1
j_call: TRBJ2-3
cdr3_length: 14
clone_size: NA
cdr3_aa: CSVGTGTPPDTQYF
cdr3_nt: TGCAGCGTTGGGACAGGAACCCCACCAGATACGCAGTATTTT

v_call: TRBV13
d_call: NA
j_call: TRBJ2-3
cdr3_length: 14
clone_size: NA
cdr3_aa: CASSTIANSSTQYF
cdr3_nt: TGTGCCAGCAGCACCATTGCTAATAGCAGTACGCAGTATTTT

v_call: TRBV5-1
d_call: NA
j_call: TRBJ2-3
cdr3_length: 15
clone_size: many
cdr3_aa: CASSSDRLPTDTQYF
cdr3_nt: TGCGCCAGCAGCTCTGACAGGCTACCCACAGATACGCAGTATTTT

v_call: TRBV20-1
d_call: TRBD1
j_call: TRBJ2-5
cdr3_length: 14
clone_size: NA
cdr3_aa: CSARPTGLGETQYF
cdr3_nt: TGCAGTGCTAGACCGACAGGGTTGGGAGAGACCCAGTACTTC

v_call: TRBV10-3
d_call: TRBD1
j_call: TRBJ1-4
cdr3_length: 14
clone_size: NA
cdr3_aa: CAIRGTGTNEKLFF
cdr3_nt: TGTGCCATCAGGGGGACAGGTACTAATGAAAAACTGTTTTTT

v_call: TRBV7-3
d_call: NA
j_call: TRBJ2-3
cdr3_length: 13
clone_size: NA
cdr3_aa: CASSLLGLDTQYF
cdr3_nt: TGTGCCAGCAGCTTACTCGGATTAGATACGCAGTATTTT

v_call: TRBV7-2
d_call: TRBD2
j_call: TRBJ2-5
cdr3_length: 17
clone_size: few
cdr3_aa: CASSLTRLAGYQETQYF
cdr3_nt: TGTGCCAGCAGCTTAACCCGACTAGCGGGGTACCAAGAGACCCAGTACTTC